This TCR beta chain was recorded in a study of cytomegalovirus exposure and HLA in healthy donors. The PCR ran on 60 Vbeta and 13 Jbeta primers. TCRdb's table, derived via immunoSEQ multiplex PCR, lists solely in-frame clones and lacks some. The sample shows 35,000 to 50,000 clones, and more than 3% sits with its ten largest clones. There are 13 residues in the CDR3. With 3 bases removed from V and 3 bases from J, the gap between germline ends came to 9 bases. The V gene's germline CDR1 is MNHNS and CDR2 SASEGT. The sequence was obtained from a woman aged 25 to 39 in good health and CMV-seropositive. The sample was PBMCs. The chain joins TRBV6-1 to TRBJ2-7, with D possibly being TRBD1 (6 bases). The CDR3 region is CASSDTGNYEQYF. The CDR3 DNA reads TGTGCCAGCAGTGATACAGGGAACTACGAGCAGTACTTC.